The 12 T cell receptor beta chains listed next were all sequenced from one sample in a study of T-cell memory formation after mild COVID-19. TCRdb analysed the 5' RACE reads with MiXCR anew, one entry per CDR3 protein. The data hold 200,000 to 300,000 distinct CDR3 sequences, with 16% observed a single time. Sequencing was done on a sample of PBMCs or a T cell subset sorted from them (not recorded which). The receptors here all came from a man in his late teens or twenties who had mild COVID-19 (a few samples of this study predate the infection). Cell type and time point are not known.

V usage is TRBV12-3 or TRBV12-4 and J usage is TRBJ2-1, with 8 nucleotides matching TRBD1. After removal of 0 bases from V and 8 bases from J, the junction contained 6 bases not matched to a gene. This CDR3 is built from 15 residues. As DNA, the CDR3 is TGTGCCAGCAGTTTAGCGGCAGGGGGCAGGGATGAGCAGTTCTTC. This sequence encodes CASSLAAGGRDEQFF.

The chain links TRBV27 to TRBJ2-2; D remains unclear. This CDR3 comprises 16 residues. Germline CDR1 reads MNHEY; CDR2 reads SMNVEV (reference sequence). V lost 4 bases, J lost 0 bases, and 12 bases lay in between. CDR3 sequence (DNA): TGTGCCAGCAGTTCCCTATCAAACGCGAACACCGGGGAGCTGTTTTTT. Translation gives CASSSLSNANTGELFF.

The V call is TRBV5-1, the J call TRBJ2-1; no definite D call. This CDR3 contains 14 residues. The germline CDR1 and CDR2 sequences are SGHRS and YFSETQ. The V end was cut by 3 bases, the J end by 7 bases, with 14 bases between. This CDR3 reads CASSSSAGDNEQFF. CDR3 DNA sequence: TGCGCCAGCAGCTCATCGGCAGGAGATAATGAGCAGTTCTTC.

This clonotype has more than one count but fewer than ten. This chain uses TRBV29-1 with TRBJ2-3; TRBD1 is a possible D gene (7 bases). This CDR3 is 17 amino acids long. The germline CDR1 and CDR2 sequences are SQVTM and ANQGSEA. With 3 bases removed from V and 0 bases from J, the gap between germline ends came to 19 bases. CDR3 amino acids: CSVDGGGQSASTDTQYF. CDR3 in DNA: TGCAGCGTTGACGGAGGGGGCCAAAGTGCTAGCACAGATACGCAGTATTTT.

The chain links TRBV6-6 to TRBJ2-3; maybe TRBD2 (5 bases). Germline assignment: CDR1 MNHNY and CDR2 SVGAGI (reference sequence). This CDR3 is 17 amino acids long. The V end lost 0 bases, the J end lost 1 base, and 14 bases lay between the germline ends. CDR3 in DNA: TGTGCCAGCAGTTACTCGTGGGAGAAACGAGGCACAGATACGCAGTATTTT. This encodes CASSYSWEKRGTDTQYF.

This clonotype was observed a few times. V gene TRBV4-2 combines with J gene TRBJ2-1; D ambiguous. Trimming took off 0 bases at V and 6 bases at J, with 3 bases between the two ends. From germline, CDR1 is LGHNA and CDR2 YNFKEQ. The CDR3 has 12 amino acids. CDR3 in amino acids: CASSQDGNEQFF. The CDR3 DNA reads TGTGCCAGCAGCCAAGATGGCAATGAGCAGTTCTTC.

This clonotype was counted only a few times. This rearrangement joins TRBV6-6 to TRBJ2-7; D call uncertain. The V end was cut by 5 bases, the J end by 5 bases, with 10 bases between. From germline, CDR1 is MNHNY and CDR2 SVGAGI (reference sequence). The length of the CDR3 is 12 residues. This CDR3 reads CASSPGRHEQYF. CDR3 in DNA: TGTGCCAGCAGTCCTGGACGCCACGAGCAGTACTTC.

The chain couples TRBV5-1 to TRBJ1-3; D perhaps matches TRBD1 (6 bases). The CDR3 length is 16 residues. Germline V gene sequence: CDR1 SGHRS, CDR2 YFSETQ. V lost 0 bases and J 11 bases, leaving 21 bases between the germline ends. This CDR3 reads CASSLAVFAGEDPIYF. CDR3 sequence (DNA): TGCGCCAGCAGCTTGGCCGTTTTCGCAGGGGAGGATCCCATATATTTT.

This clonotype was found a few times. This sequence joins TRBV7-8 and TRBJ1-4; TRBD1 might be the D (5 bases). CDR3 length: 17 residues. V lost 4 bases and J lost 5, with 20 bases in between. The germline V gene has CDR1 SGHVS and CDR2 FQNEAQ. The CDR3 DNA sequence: TGTGCCAGCAGCTCTCAACCGGTGGGGCGGGAGAATGAAAAACTGTTTTTT. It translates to CASSSQPVGRENEKLFF.

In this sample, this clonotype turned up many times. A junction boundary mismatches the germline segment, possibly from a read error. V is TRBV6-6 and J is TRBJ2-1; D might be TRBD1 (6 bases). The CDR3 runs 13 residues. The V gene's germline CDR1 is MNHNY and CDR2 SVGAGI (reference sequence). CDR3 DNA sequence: TGTGCCAGCAGCCCGCCCCGGGACAACGAGCAGTTCTTC. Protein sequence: CASSPPRDNEQFF.

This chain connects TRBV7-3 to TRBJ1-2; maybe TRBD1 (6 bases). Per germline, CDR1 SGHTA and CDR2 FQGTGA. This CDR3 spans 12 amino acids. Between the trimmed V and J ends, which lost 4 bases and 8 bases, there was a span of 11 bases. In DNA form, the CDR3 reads TGTGCCAGCAGCTCCGGAGGGGGGGGCTACACCTTC. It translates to CASSSGGGGYTF.

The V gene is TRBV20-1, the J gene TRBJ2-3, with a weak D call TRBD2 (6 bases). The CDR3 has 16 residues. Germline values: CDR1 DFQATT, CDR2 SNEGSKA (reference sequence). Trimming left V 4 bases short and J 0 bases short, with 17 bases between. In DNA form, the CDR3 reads TGCAGTGCTACATTGGCGCGTCGGGGGAGCACAGATACGCAGTATTTT. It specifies CSATLARRGSTDTQYF.